The next 22 T cell receptor beta chains were all read from a single sample in a study of cytomegalovirus exposure and HLA in healthy donors (dated 2017 in TCRdb). The library relied on the immunoSEQ multiplex PCR assay. A mixture of 60 forward primers for TCR Vbeta segments and 13 reverse primers for TCR Jbeta segments was used in the multiplex PCR. TCRdb took over this immuneACCESS table, retaining in-frame rearrangements with V and J assigned. Such tables are incomplete; in checked studies, under half of the missing clones stem from an unresolved V gene, and the remainder is unexplained. The sample's clone listing holds about 39,000 clones. The ten biggest clones cover over 3% of the sample. The material sequenced was PBMCs. Receptor source: a woman aged 30 to 39 in good health and CMV-seropositive.

The chain uses TRBV6-5 and TRBJ1-4; D unresolved. The germline CDR1 and CDR2 sequences are MNHEY and SVGAGI. Trimming pared 6 bases from V and 7 bases from J, leaving 12 bases between. The length of the CDR3 is 13 residues. The DNA of the CDR3 is TGTGCCAGCAGGAGGGATAGATTTGAAAAACTGTTTTTT. It encodes CASRRDRFEKLFF.

The rearrangement uses TRBV7-2 and TRBJ2-1; TRBD1 agrees at 7 bases. The ends lost 4 bases at V and 2 bases at J; junction bases unmatched: 8. Germline CDR1 and CDR2: SGHTA and FQGNSA. This CDR3 contains 16 residues. The CDR3 reads CASSSTGTATYNEQFF. In DNA form, the CDR3 reads TGTGCCAGCAGCTCCACCGGGACAGCCACCTACAATGAGCAGTTCTTC.

The genes are TRBV5-1 and TRBJ2-7; 9 bases map to TRBD1. The germline gives CDR1 SGHRS, CDR2 YFSETQ. This CDR3 has 15 residues. The ends lost 5 bases at V and 2 bases at J; junction bases unmatched: 8. The CDR3 region is CASRDTGTGPYEQYF. The CDR3 DNA reads TGCGCCAGCAGGGACACCGGGACAGGGCCCTACGAGCAGTACTTC.

V usage is TRBV7-9 and J usage is TRBJ2-1; 15 nucleotides align to TRBD2. This CDR3 is 17 amino acids long. The germline CDR1 and CDR2 sequences are SEHNR and FQNEAQ (reference sequence). Unmatched junction bases numbered 7, after V lost 5 bases and J lost 5 bases. For the CDR3, the DNA is TGTGCCAGCAGCCGGACTAGCGGGGGGGAAGGAGACAATGAGCAGTTCTTC. As protein: CASSRTSGGEGDNEQFF.

This chain links TRBV7-9 with TRBJ2-5; tentative D call: TRBD2 (6 bases). The germline V gene has CDR1 SEHNR and CDR2 FQNEAQ (reference sequence). V was shortened by 5 bases and J by 5 bases, with 9 bases between the two germline ends. There are 12 residues in the CDR3. The CDR3 loop is CASSVTSETQYF. DNA of the CDR3: TGTGCCAGCAGCGTGACTAGTGAGACCCAGTACTTC.

The chain combines TRBV13 with TRBJ1-3; D gene uncertain. The CDR3 runs to 12 residues. CDR1 and CDR2 from the germline V gene are PRHDT and FYEKMQ (reference sequence). V lost 7 bases and J lost 1, with 5 bases in between. CDR3 DNA: TGTGCCAGCACAGGTTCTGGAAACACCATATATTTT. Translating it yields CASTGSGNTIYF.

V and J are TRBV5-1 and TRBJ1-6, with D maybe TRBD1 (5 bases). The germline V gene encodes CDR1 SGHRS and CDR2 YFSETQ. The length of the CDR3 is 16 residues. V dropped 3 bases and J dropped 6 bases, with 16 bases sitting between them. In DNA form, the CDR3 reads TGCGCCAGCAGCTGGGGGGTCCCCGGAAGTAATTCACCCCTCCACTTT. This gives the protein CASSWGVPGSNSPLHF.

V gene TRBV6-1 combines with J gene TRBJ2-7, with D unclear. The germline V gene has CDR1 MNHNS and CDR2 SASEGT. V was shortened by 2 bases and J by 0 bases, with 11 bases between the two germline ends. The CDR3 totals 15 residues. CDR3 DNA sequence: TGTGCCAGCAGTGAACGTCGACTGAGCTCCTACGAGCAGTACTTC. This gives the protein CASSERRLSSYEQYF.

The rearrangement uses TRBV1 and TRBJ2-3; the table's D call, TRBD2, has no DNA check behind it. TRBV1 is described as a pseudogene. This CDR3 has 16 residues. The CDR3 region is CTSPHVSGGGGDTQYF. In nucleotides, the CDR3 is TGCACCAGCCCGCACGTCTCTGGCGGAGGTGGAGATACGCAGTATTTT.

The chain is built from TRBV5-1 and TRBJ2-5; TRBD1 agrees at 9 bases. This CDR3 contains 14 residues. V dropped 9 bases and J dropped 1; count of bases not matched to a gene: 7. The germline V gene has CDR1 SGHRS and CDR2 YFSETQ. The CDR3 DNA follows: TGCGCCACTATGACAGGGGGGCCCCAAGAGACCCAGTACTTC. Translation gives CATMTGGPQETQYF.

V and J are TRBV30 and TRBJ1-2; 9 bases agree with TRBD1. This CDR3 has 15 amino acids. CDR1 and CDR2 from the germline V gene are GTSNPN and SVGIG (reference sequence). The V and J ends lost 5 bases and 3 bases, in that order; junction bases with no gene match: 10. Written as DNA, the CDR3 is TGTGCCTGGCGACCACCGGGACAGGGTCACTATGGCTACACCTTC. Translating it yields CAWRPPGQGHYGYTF.

This rearrangement joins TRBV29-1 to TRBJ2-3; TRBD2 might be the D (5 bases). The germline V gene has CDR1 SQVTM and CDR2 ANQGSEA. The ends were cut back, 4 bases at V and 4 bases at J, with 21 bases in the middle. This CDR3 has 16 residues. The CDR3 reads CSVGGSLAERSDTQYF. DNA for the CDR3: TGCAGCGTTGGGGGTTCTCTAGCCGAGAGATCAGATACGCAGTATTTT.

The chain employs TRBV7-2 and TRBJ1-2, with 9 bases lining up with TRBD1. The CDR3 consists of 15 residues. Germline lookup yields CDR1 SGHTA and CDR2 FQGNSA. J lost 4 bases, V lost 5 bases, and 8 bases had no gene match. The CDR3 sequence: CASSPGVTGGYGYTF. The CDR3 coding sequence is TGTGCCAGCAGCCCGGGTGTGACAGGGGGCTATGGCTACACCTTC.

The chain employs TRBV11-2 and TRBJ2-7; TRBD2 matches 10 bases. CDR3 length: 17 residues. Germline CDR1 is SGHAT and CDR2 is FQNNGV. The J segment lost 2 bases and the V segment lost 0 bases, leaving 7 bases of the junction unmatched. CDR3 sequence: CASSLDRASGGAYEQYF. The CDR3 DNA follows: TGTGCCAGCAGCTTAGATCGGGCCAGCGGGGGGGCCTACGAGCAGTACTTC.

V and J are TRBV5-6 and TRBJ1-1, with TRBD1 matching 10 bases. The CDR3 contains 14 residues. CDR1 is SGHDT and CDR2 is YYEEEE in the germline V gene. J was trimmed by 6 bases and V by 3 bases; bases with no gene match: 5. The CDR3 reads CASSSPGQGPEAFF. The CDR3, as DNA: TGTGCCAGCAGCTCACCGGGACAGGGGCCTGAAGCTTTCTTT.

J is TRBJ1-3 and V is TRBV5-8; D is undetermined. The CDR3 length is 18 residues. The germline CDR1 and CDR2 sequences are SGHTS and YDEGEE. Deletions cut 0 bases from V and 0 bases from J, with 16 bases between. This chain's CDR3 is CASSLAGSSLHSGNTIYF. Here the CDR3 DNA reads TGTGCCAGCAGCTTGGCGGGATCGTCCCTTCACTCTGGAAACACCATATATTTT. Full variable domain (outside the CDR3, taken from reference TRBV5-8 and TRBJ1-3): EAGVTQSPTHLIKTRGQQATLRCSPISGHTSVYWYQQALGLGLQFLLWYDEGEERNRGNFPPRFSGRQFPNYSSELNVNALELEDSALYLCASSLAGSSLHSGNTIYFGEGSWLTVV.

The rearrangement uses TRBV28 and TRBJ1-2; the D gene is possibly TRBD1 (5 bases). Germline V lookup: CDR1 MDHEN, CDR2 SYDVKM. CDR3 length equals 13 residues. Trimming left V 6 bases short and J 3 bases short, with 11 bases between. The CDR3 DNA sequence: TGTGCCAGCAGATTTGACAGAGACTATGGCTACACCTTC. As protein: CASRFDRDYGYTF.

V usage is TRBV9 and J usage is TRBJ1-1; 8 bases align to TRBD1. Germline V lookup: CDR1 SGDLS, CDR2 YYNGEE. The CDR3 has 14 amino acids. V trimming: 9 bases; J trimming: 4 bases; junction bases outside the gene matches: 11. The CDR3 region has the DNA TGTGCCACCGAAAAGACAGGGGAATGCACTGAAGCTTTCTTT. Its translation is CATEKTGECTEAFF. The variable domain in full, with the rest retrieved from reference TRBV9 and TRBJ1-1, is DSGVTQTPKHLITATGQRVTLRCSPRSGDLSVYWYQQSLDQGLQFLIQYYNGEERAKGNILERFSAQQFPDLHSELNLSSLELGDSALYFCATEKTGECTEAFFGQGTRLTVV.

Written as DNA, the CDR3 is TGTGCCTGGTGCAGCAGGGGCGGTAATGAAAAACTGTTTTTT. As protein: CAWCSRGGNEKLFF. J is TRBJ1-4 and V is TRBV30; D is perhaps TRBD1 (6 bases). V shed 5 bases and J shed 4 bases, with 14 bases lying between them. The germline V gene encodes CDR1 GTSNPN and CDR2 SVGIG (reference sequence). The CDR3 contains 14 residues.

V gene TRBV30 combines with J gene TRBJ1-1; TRBD1 matches at 11 bases. This CDR3 spans 13 amino acids. With V trimmed by 3 bases and J by 8 bases, 5 bases remained unmatched. Germline V gives CDR1 GTSNPN, CDR2 SVGIG (reference sequence). CDR3 bases: TGTGCCTGGAGAGGACAGGGGGCGCAGGAAGCTTTCTTT. Protein sequence: CAWRGQGAQEAFF.

The chain couples TRBV25-1 to TRBJ1-1; D is undetermined. CDR1 is MGHDK and CDR2 is SYGVNS in the germline V gene. Trimming stripped 3 bases from V and 0 bases from J, with 11 bases between. The CDR3 is made up of 15 amino acids. In nucleotides, the CDR3 is TGTGCCAGCAGTGAGGACTTTATTATGAACACTGAAGCTTTCTTT. Its protein product is CASSEDFIMNTEAFF. Variable domain in full (rest from reference TRBV25-1 and TRBJ1-1): EADIYQTPRYLVIGTGKKITLECSQTMGHDKMYWYQQDPGMELHLIHYSYGVNSTEKGDLSSESTVSRIRTEHFPLTLESARPSHTSQYLCASSEDFIMNTEAFFGQGTRLTVV.

In nucleotides, the CDR3 is TGTGCCAGCAGCTTAACTAGCGGGGGGGCGAAGAGCACAGATACGCAGTATTTT. It yields the protein CASSLTSGGAKSTDTQYF. V and J are TRBV5-6 and TRBJ2-3; 13 nucleotides agree with TRBD2. This CDR3 spans 18 amino acids. Germline V lookup: CDR1 SGHDT, CDR2 YYEEEE. V shed 2 bases and J 0 bases; nucleotides not matched to a gene: 6.